One sample yielded the 24 T cell receptor beta chains listed below, sequenced in a study of T cells in Graves' hyperthyroidism and ophthalmopathy. RNA transcripts gave rise to amplified TCR beta CDR3 regions. Researchers ran a first-round RT-PCR on the TCR CDR3 using the HTBI primer set. In TCRdb, the multiplex PCR reads were re-called with MiXCR into one record per CDR3 protein. The sample holds 500,000 or so distinct CDR3 sequences; more than 15% are singletons and the top ten take 17%. Sequenced: blood. Receptors originate from a woman between 18 and 29 years old with Graves' ophthalmopathy.

Concerning this clonotype: This may arise from a read error, as a much more abundant clone is one base away. This chain links TRBV28 with TRBJ1-1; weak D call: TRBD1 (5 bases). Germline V CDR1 and CDR2: MDHEN, SYDVKM. Trimming cost V 4 bases and J 0 bases, with 21 bases left between them. The CDR3 is made up of 18 amino acids. CDR3 amino acids: CASSSTVGGSSMNTEAFF. The CDR3 region has the DNA TGTGCCAGCAGTTCGACAGTCGGAGGCTCTTCAATGAACACTGAAGCTTTCTTT.

This clonotype was counted only a few times. The chain has TRBV5-6 and TRBJ2-2; 10 bases map to TRBD2. The CDR3 extends over 16 amino acids. Unmatched junction bases numbered 9, after V lost 2 bases and J lost 8 bases. The germline gives CDR1 SGHDT, CDR2 YYEEEE. The CDR3 nucleotides are TGTGCCAGCAGCTTCCCAGCGGGGGGGCCCTCGGGGGAGCTGTTTTTT. It is translated as CASSFPAGGPSGELFF.

The V gene is TRBV29-1, the J gene TRBJ1-1; 10 bases are shared with TRBD1. The ends lost 7 bases at V and 3 bases at J; junction bases unmatched: 8. The germline V gene encodes CDR1 SQVTM and CDR2 ANQGSEA. This CDR3 is 14 amino acids long. The CDR3 is CSAFLDRGDTEAFF. The CDR3 DNA follows: TGCAGCGCCTTCCTGGACAGGGGGGACACTGAAGCTTTCTTT.

In this sample, this clonotype turned up a few times. A much larger clone differs from this one at a single base, so this may be a read error. This sequence joins TRBV7-9 and TRBJ2-3, with D uncertain. The V end was cut by 1 base, the J end by 2 bases, with 7 bases between. The CDR3 contains 14 residues. CDR1 is SEHNR and CDR2 is FQNEAQ in the germline V gene (reference sequence). CDR3 amino acids: CASSLVEYTDTQYF. CDR3 nucleotides: TGTGCCAGCAGCTTAGTTGAATACACAGATACGCAGTATTTT.

This clonotype was counted many times. V usage is TRBV5-1 and J usage is TRBJ1-6, with D uncertain. The CDR3 is 15 amino acids. The V end lost 3 bases, the J end lost 4 bases, and 11 bases lay between the germline ends. Germline CDR1 and CDR2: SGHRS and YFSETQ. CDR3 nucleotides: TGCGCCAGCAGCTCCTGGACGATATATAATTCACCCCTCCACTTT. Translated: CASSSWTIYNSPLHF. Full variable domain (missing parts from reference TRBV5-1 and TRBJ1-6): KAGVTQTPRYLIKTRGQQVTLSCSPISGHRSVSWYQQTPGQGLQFLFEYFSETQRNKGNFPGRFSGRQFSNSRSEMNVSTLELGDSALYLCASSSWTIYNSPLHFGNGTRLTVT.

There are a few counts of this clonotype. J is TRBJ1-5 and V is TRBV6-1, with D perhaps matching TRBD1 (6 bases). Trimming cost V 7 bases and J 0 bases, with 10 bases left between them. This CDR3 has 14 residues. Germline V gives CDR1 MNHNS, CDR2 SASEGT. The CDR3 loop is CASTGQYSNQPQHF. In nucleotides, the CDR3 is TGTGCCAGCACCGGACAGTATAGCAATCAGCCCCAGCATTTT.

This clonotype has more than one count but fewer than ten. The chain uses TRBV20-1 and TRBJ2-3, with D maybe TRBD1 (5 bases). The germline gives CDR1 DFQATT, CDR2 SNEGSKA (reference sequence). CDR3 size: 11 residues. The CDR3 is CPGPFGYAQYF. The CDR3, as DNA: TGCCCAGGGCCCTTTGGGTATGCGCAGTATTTT.

In its sample, this clonotype was seen a few times. A read error may produce the germline difference seen at one junction end. J is TRBJ1-1 and V is TRBV5-5, with D unresolved. The germline gives CDR1 SGHKS, CDR2 YYEKEE (reference sequence). The CDR3 is 13 amino acids. This CDR3 reads CASGLVKNTEAFF. The CDR3 nucleotides read TGTGCCAGCGGCTTGGTAAAGAACACTGAAGCTTTCTTT.

This sequence joins TRBV28 and TRBJ2-5, with TRBD2 matching 12 bases. The CDR3 spans 16 residues. From germline, CDR1 is MDHEN and CDR2 SYDVKM. The V and J ends lost 4 bases and 4 bases, in that order; junction bases with no gene match: 7. CDR3 nucleotide sequence: TGTGCCAGCAGTTCCCTTGCTAGCGGGAGGGGAGAGACCCAGTACTTC. Protein product: CASSSLASGRGETQYF. The variable domain in full, completed from reference TRBV28 and TRBJ2-5, reads DVKVTQSSRYLVKRTGEKVFLECVQDMDHENMFWYRQDPGLGLRLIYFSYDVKMKEKGDIPEGYSVSREKKERFSLILESASTNQTSMYLCASSSLASGRGETQYFGPGTRLLVL.

This clonotype was counted at least ten times. The CDR3 loop reads CATSTSHIGGAGTSDEQYF. In DNA, the CDR3 is TGTGCCACCAGCACATCTCATATTGGGGGAGCCGGGACTAGCGACGAGCAGTACTTC. This sequence joins TRBV15 and TRBJ2-7; 10 nucleotides match TRBD2. Germline CDR1 and CDR2: LNHNV and YYDKDF (reference sequence). V dropped 4 bases and J dropped 5; count of bases not matched to a gene: 20. The CDR3 covers 19 residues.

V and J are TRBV7-9 and TRBJ1-1; 7 positions match TRBD1. The V segment lost 2 bases and the J segment 7 bases; nucleotides outside the gene matches: 10. Germline V gene lookup returns CDR1 SEHNR and CDR2 FQNEAQ (reference sequence). This CDR3 spans 15 amino acids. The CDR3 spells CASSLPATGVDEAFF. For the CDR3, the DNA is TGTGCCAGCAGCTTACCAGCCACAGGGGTTGATGAAGCTTTCTTT.

This clonotype was seen many times. This chain joins TRBV12-3 or TRBV12-4 and TRBJ1-1, with a possible D match to TRBD1 (5 bases). This CDR3 contains 12 residues. V lost 7 bases to trimming and J lost 8 bases, with 14 bases between them. The CDR3 coding sequence is TGTGCCAGCACCATAGTGGGGGTGGAAGCTTTCTTT. It specifies CASTIVGVEAFF.

CDR3 protein: CAISERDDNNEQFF. The CDR3, as DNA: TGTGCCATCAGTGAGAGAGACGATAACAATGAGCAGTTCTTC. V is TRBV10-3 and J is TRBJ2-1; no clear D. Germline assignment: CDR1 ENHRY and CDR2 SYGVKD. The V end was cut by 2 bases, the J end by 5 bases, with 10 bases between. The CDR3 length is 14 residues.

This clonotype was seen many times. The gene calls are TRBV7-9 and TRBJ1-1; D is undetermined. The CDR3 is 13 amino acids. V was trimmed by 2 bases and J by 1 base, leaving 5 bases between them. From germline, CDR1 is SEHNR and CDR2 FQNEAQ (reference sequence). The CDR3 nucleotides read TGTGCCAGCAGCTTACACGGGAACACTGAAGCTTTCTTT. Encoded protein: CASSLHGNTEAFF. Combining the CDR3 with reference TRBV7-9 and TRBJ1-1 gives the whole variable domain DTGVSQNPRHKITKRGQNVTFRCDPISEHNRLYWYRQTLGQGPEFLTYFQNEAQLEKSRLLSDRFSAERPKGSFSTLEIQRTEQGDSAMYLCASSLHGNTEAFFGQGTRLTVV.

This clonotype has a count of ten or more. The chain has TRBV20-1 and TRBJ2-3; 9 nucleotides line up with TRBD1. CDR3 length equals 15 residues. The V and J ends lost 0 bases and 4 bases, in that order; junction bases with no gene match: 5. Germline values: CDR1 DFQATT, CDR2 SNEGSKA (reference sequence). CDR3: CSARDYRGPADTQYF. DNA for the CDR3: TGCAGTGCTAGAGATTACAGGGGGCCCGCAGATACGCAGTATTTT.

Ten or more counts support this clonotype. J is TRBJ1-2 and V is TRBV6-2 or TRBV6-3; 7 positions agree with TRBD1. This CDR3 region has 16 residues. The ends lost 4 bases at V and 4 bases at J; junction bases unmatched: 12. Germline loops: CDR1 MNHEY, CDR2 SVGEGT. The CDR3 here is CASSSNPGQRIYGYTF. The CDR3 DNA is TGTGCCAGCAGTTCTAATCCGGGACAGAGGATCTATGGCTACACCTTC.

This clonotype occurred many times. The genes are TRBV30 and TRBJ1-1; TRBD1 agrees at 7 bases. The V segment lost 5 bases and the J segment 0 bases; nucleotides outside the gene matches: 9. Germline V gene sequence: CDR1 GTSNPN, CDR2 SVGIG (reference sequence). CDR3 length equals 15 residues. CDR3 residues: CAWGAGGFMNTEAFF. CDR3 nucleotide sequence: TGTGCCTGGGGGGCAGGGGGATTTATGAACACTGAAGCTTTCTTT.

The rearrangement uses TRBV28 and TRBJ1-1, with D tentatively TRBD1 (5 bases). V lost 6 bases, J lost 0 bases, and 14 bases lay in between. CDR1 MDHEN and CDR2 SYDVKM come from the germline V gene. This CDR3 spans 15 amino acids. The CDR3 DNA sequence: TGTGCCAGCAGCCGTCCGGGGGGGGTGAACACTGAAGCTTTCTTT. Translation: CASSRPGGVNTEAFF.

The chain employs TRBV20-1 and TRBJ1-1; D gene unclear. The length of the CDR3 is 14 residues. Trimming stripped 0 bases from V and 1 base from J, with 9 bases between. Looked up from germline, CDR1 is DFQATT and CDR2 is SNEGSKA (reference sequence). CDR3 DNA: TGCAGTGCTAGAGACTACGGAGAGAACACTGAAGCTTTCTTT. Its translation: CSARDYGENTEAFF.

This clonotype was recorded many times. The J gene is TRBJ2-1, the V gene TRBV11-3, with D possibly TRBD2 on 7 matching bases. Germline CDR1 SGHNT, CDR2 YENEEA. The CDR3 runs to 14 residues. Trimming pared 5 bases from V and 7 bases from J, leaving 15 bases between. CDR3 in DNA: TGTGCCAGCAGCGGAGGGGGGGATACAAATGAGCAGTTCTTC. The encoded protein is CASSGGGDTNEQFF.

In its sample, this clonotype was seen many times. The chain uses TRBV30 and TRBJ2-1; D is unresolved. Trimming pared 1 base from V and 10 bases from J, leaving 8 bases between. There are 11 residues in the CDR3. Germline CDR1 GTSNPN, CDR2 SVGIG (reference sequence). The CDR3 DNA sequence: TGTGCCTGGAGTGCCCGGTGGGAGCAGTTCTTC. This translates into CAWSARWEQFF.

The sample holds a few counts of this clonotype. The chain has TRBV30 and TRBJ2-4, with D unclear. Per the germline V gene, CDR1 is GTSNPN and CDR2 is SVGIG (reference sequence). The CDR3 contains 12 residues. V lost 0 bases to trimming and J lost 5 bases, with 5 bases between them. CDR3 sequence: CAWSVVENIQYF. The CDR3 nucleotides are TGTGCCTGGAGTGTAGTAGAAAACATTCAGTACTTC.

This clonotype was counted at least ten times. Written as DNA, the CDR3 is TGTGCCAGTAGTCCTACACCCGGGACTGAAGCTTTCTTT. This encodes CASSPTPGTEAFF. The chain employs TRBV19 and TRBJ1-1; the D is unclear. Germline V CDR1 and CDR2: LNHDA, SQIVND (reference sequence). CDR3 length equals 13 residues. Trimming pared 5 bases from V and 5 bases from J, leaving 12 bases between.

The chain joins TRBV20-1 to TRBJ1-6, with D possibly matching TRBD1 (5 bases). V was trimmed by 0 bases and J by 2 bases, leaving 14 bases between them. Germline V CDR1 and CDR2: DFQATT, SNEGSKA (reference sequence). CDR3 length equals 17 residues. CDR3 in DNA: TGCAGTGCTAGAGACCGAGGGGTCGTAACCTATAATTCACCCCTCCACTTT. It is translated as CSARDRGVVTYNSPLHF.